The 5 T cell receptor beta chains below come from one sample, sequenced in a study of shared clonotypes between healthy human individuals. Libraries were prepared by immunoSEQ multiplex PCR; TCRdb keeps only in-frame clonotypes and omits some of them. The table includes roughly 2,300,000 clones, about nine tenths detected once. Source material: naive CD4+ T cells from PBMCs. Subset here: CD45RA+ positively selected. The origin of the receptors is a man in his late teens or twenties in good health. Some clones in this sample may be carry-over from other donors' samples.

A remark on this clone: This sample includes further DNA sequences coding for the same CDR3. The V gene is TRBV6-1, the J gene TRBJ2-2; 9 bases are shared with TRBD1. CDR1 is MNHNS and CDR2 is SASEGT in the germline V gene. V lost 6 bases to trimming and J lost 4 bases; unmatched junction nucleotides: 0. This CDR3 region has 13 residues. The CDR3 reads CASRTGGTGELFF. CDR3 nucleotide sequence: TGTGCCAGCAGGACAGGGGGCACCGGGGAGCTGTTTTTT.

Details on this clone: One end of the junction varies from germline; a read error may be responsible. The chain joins TRBV6-6 to TRBJ2-1, with D maybe TRBD2 (6 bases). The CDR3 extends over 14 amino acids. Looked up from germline, CDR1 is MNHNY and CDR2 is SVGAGI (reference sequence). The CDR3 nucleotides are TGTGCCACTTCGACTAGTAGTACGGACAACGAGCAGTTCTTC. Translated, it gives CATSTSSTDNEQFF.

This chain uses TRBV19 with TRBJ1-1; tentatively, D is TRBD1 (6 bases). V dropped 6 bases and J dropped 0 bases, with 14 bases sitting between them. Germline lookup yields CDR1 LNHDA and CDR2 SQIVND (reference sequence). This CDR3 has 15 amino acids. CDR3 region: CASRLGGIMNTEAFF. The CDR3 nucleotides are TGTGCCAGTAGGCTAGGGGGAATAATGAACACTGAAGCTTTCTTT.

CDR3 loop: CSAVQGTRGEQFF. In nucleotides, the CDR3 is TGCAGCGCCGTCCAGGGGACCCGGGGTGAGCAGTTCTTC. The rearrangement links TRBV29-1 to TRBJ2-1, with D perhaps matching TRBD1 (6 bases). Looked up from germline, CDR1 is SQVTM and CDR2 is ANQGSEA. The V end lost 7 bases, the J end lost 9 bases, and 19 bases lay between the germline ends. The CDR3 loop spans 13 amino acids.

This sequence joins TRBV7-3 and TRBJ2-5; 11 bases line up with TRBD2. Germline loops: CDR1 SGHTA, CDR2 FQGTGA. The CDR3 contains 17 residues. V shed 5 bases and J 1 base; nucleotides not matched to a gene: 9. CDR3 sequence (DNA): TGTGCCAGCAGCCCAGGGGCTAGCGGGAGGCCCCAAGAGACCCAGTACTTC. Its translation is CASSPGASGRPQETQYF.